A selection of T cell receptor beta chains follows, all from one sample in a study of T-cell reconstitution after alpha-beta-depleted transplantation in children. MiXCR was run by TCRdb on the PCR reads, yielding one entry per CDR3 protein. The profile shows roughly 350,000 distinct CDR3 sequences, 16% of them singletons. The sample in question was PBMCs, mostly from graft donor cells, obtained 360 days after TCRalphabeta/CD19-depleted stem cell transplant. The receptors come from a male patient under 10 years old who had a stem cell transplant for acute lymphoblastic leukemia, so the T cells may come from the graft donor. CDR3s include the opening cysteine and the closing phenylalanine or tryptophan.

TRBJ1-5 | TRBV6-2/TRBV6-3 | 15 | CASSYLGDFYQPQHF
TRBJ1-6 | TRBV2 | 19 | CTSSFPLTGSVYSIRVIHF
TRBJ2-3 | TRBV27 | 17 | CASSLYAEAPPTDTQYF
TRBJ2-5 | TRBV12-3/TRBV12-4 | 14 | CASSLTGAKETQYF
TRBJ2-6 | TRBV12-3/TRBV12-4 | 17 | CASSAGESYSGANVLTF
TRBJ2-1 | TRBV29-1 | 16 | CSVEDGTASSYNEQFF
TRBJ2-7 | TRBV4-3 | 15 | CASSQEQDSRGSQYF
TRBJ2-3 | TRBV20-1 | 13 | CSASRQVGDTQYF
TRBJ2-1 | TRBV9 | 14 | CASSVPGVGNEQFF
TRBJ2-1 | TRBV6-5 | 16 | CASSYSRDRGYNEQFF
TRBJ2-3 | TRBV9 | 15 | CASSVGGRVGDTQYF
TRBJ1-3 | TRBV4-1 | 15 | CASSQLPTDGNTIYF
TRBJ2-7 | TRBV28 | 16 | CASSFLLAGEGYEQYF
TRBJ1-2 | TRBV28 | 14 | CASSLAGELYGYTF
TRBJ2-3 | TRBV28 | 17 | CASSLWASGTATDTQYF
TRBJ1-2 | TRBV11-1 | 12 | CASSLWGTVLTF
TRBJ2-5 | TRBV14 | 21 | CASSQERGDGLFGLAQETQYF
TRBJ2-1 | TRBV28 | 14 | CASSTGLAGVEQFF
TRBJ1-1 | TRBV12-3/TRBV12-4 | 15 | CASRPGQIMNTEAFF
TRBJ2-3 | TRBV6-4 | 18 | CASRRVPLRGVSTDTQYF
TRBJ2-7 | TRBV7-9 | 13 | CASSFQGLFEQYF
TRBJ2-7 | TRBV4-2 | 16 | CASSQDGTARGNEQYF
TRBJ1-1 | TRBV10-3 | 16 | CAISEWAARANTEAFF
TRBJ1-5 | TRBV7-2 | 15 | CASSLDRGRRQPQHF
TRBJ1-1 | TRBV28 | 13 | CASSFWGWAEAFF
TRBJ2-1 | TRBV7-9 | 14 | CASSLTGPGREQFF
TRBJ2-7 | TRBV28 | 14 | CASSTPRRIYEQYF
TRBJ2-7 | TRBV5-1 | 15 | CASSSGQVFSYEQYF
TRBJ2-7 | TRBV4-3 | 16 | CASSQDWAGPTYEQYF
TRBJ2-1 | TRBV15 | 16 | CATSRAGDYSYNEQFF
TRBJ2-5 | TRBV2 | 15 | CASSDAGVRQETQYF
TRBJ2-3 | TRBV4-1 | 15 | CASSQAEVRTDTQYF
TRBJ2-3 | TRBV29-1 | 14 | CSVDRQGGTDTQYF
TRBJ2-3 | TRBV7-8 | 15 | CASSLARSSTDTQYF
TRBJ1-2 | TRBV12-3/TRBV12-4 | 13 | CASSQKSTDGYTF
TRBJ2-1 | TRBV27 | 16 | CASSLSAGAYYNEQFF
TRBJ2-7 | TRBV29-1 | 13 | CSASGRAEDEQYF
TRBJ2-1 | TRBV10-3 | 10 | CAIGGNEQFF
TRBJ1-5 | TRBV4-3 | 15 | CASSQEQVSNQPQHF
TRBJ1-2 | TRBV9 | 15 | CASSVGLKGNNGYTF
TRBJ1-2 | TRBV4-2 | 19 | CASSQELGYLTPANYGYTF
TRBJ1-1 | TRBV28 | 14 | CASSGVFPGGEAFF
TRBJ1-2 | TRBV4-3 | 17 | CASSQVYYDQGSEGYTF
TRBJ2-3 | TRBV29-1 | 19 | CSVKRRQGAQGGTTDTQYF
TRBJ1-2 | TRBV20-1 | 11 | CSARKEYGYTF
TRBJ2-5 | TRBV27 | 14 | CASSLGASSETQYF
TRBJ1-1 | TRBV4-2 | 17 | CASSQGTGYDMNTEAFF
TRBJ1-3 | TRBV7-9 | 16 | CASSLREGGSGNTIYF
TRBJ2-4 | TRBV28 | 14 | CASSKTLAKNIQYF
TRBJ2-2 | TRBV6-2/TRBV6-3 | 13 | CASTVQGTGELFF
TRBJ2-5 | TRBV5-1 | 14 | CASSLSRVGETQYF
TRBJ2-1 | TRBV20-1 | 16 | CCARLTSPGIGNEQFF
TRBJ2-5 | TRBV12-3/TRBV12-4 | 15 | CASSPKGLAGETQYF
TRBJ2-5 | TRBV12-3/TRBV12-4 | 15 | CASSFGPIYQETQYF
TRBJ2-3 | TRBV10-3 | 13 | CAISGRRTDTQYF
TRBJ1-2 | TRBV9 | 13 | CASSVGTAYGYTF
TRBJ2-2 | TRBV2 | 17 | CASSEGDRDPYTGELFF
TRBJ2-7 | TRBV4-1 | 18 | CASSQDSDFLAWSYEQYF
TRBJ1-1 | TRBV2 | 19 | CACSLKDLGLHYMNTEAFF
TRBJ2-5 | TRBV12-3/TRBV12-4 | 18 | CASSSPVTSGRKQETQYF